The 9 T cell receptor beta chains in this list originate from one sample, sequenced in a study of post-analysis software for immune sequencing data. Study results and caveats: TRBV5-6, TRBV5-1 and TRBV20-1 were among five TRBV segments more frequent in patients than controls.

Unique molecular identifiers had been added to the TCR beta cDNA libraries. TCRdb fed the PCR reads into MiXCR, producing one record per CDR3 protein. The sample holds about 430,000 distinct CDR3 sequences, roughly 38% seen once. These receptors have no known antigen. Sequenced input: blood. The receptors shown here come from a girl aged 2 to 9 with multiple sclerosis.

J is TRBJ2-4 and V is TRBV5-1; 8 bases match TRBD2. The V gene end was trimmed by 3 bases and the J gene end by 2 bases; junction bases not matched to a gene: 13. Germline V gene data show CDR1 as SGHRS and CDR2 as YFSETQ. This CDR3 has 18 amino acids. The CDR3 bases are TGCGCCAGCAGCTCGATCCAGGGCGGGAGGACTACCAAAAACATTCAGTACTTC. It translates to CASSSIQGGRTTKNIQYF.

This chain joins TRBV7-9 and TRBJ1-1, with D unresolved. In germline, CDR1 is SEHNR, CDR2 FQNEAQ (reference sequence). This CDR3 comprises 13 residues. With 1 base removed from V and 10 bases from J, the gap between germline ends came to 13 bases. CDR3 amino acids: CASSLDRNMGAFF. CDR3 DNA sequence: TGTGCCAGCAGCTTAGACAGAAACATGGGAGCTTTCTTT.

The chain joins TRBV24-1 to TRBJ1-1; maybe TRBD1 (5 bases). Per germline, CDR1 KGHDR and CDR2 SFDVKD. The length of the CDR3 is 11 residues. The V end lost 7 bases, the J end lost 12 bases, and 14 bases lay between the germline ends. The CDR3 DNA reads TGTGCCACCAGGGGCAGGGAACACTCTTTCTTT. Its protein is CATRGREHSFF.

In its sample, this clonotype was seen a few times. This chain joins TRBV2 and TRBJ1-4, with TRBD1 matching 10 bases. The CDR3 extends over 14 amino acids. CDR1 is SNHLY, CDR2 FYNNEI, per germline. V lost 6 bases, J lost 8 bases, and 6 bases stayed unmatched. CDR3 nucleotide sequence: TGTGCCAGCAGACCCGGGACAGGGGCCGAAAAACTGTTTTTT. This gives the protein CASRPGTGAEKLFF.

The chain's CDR3 is CATSDPGTTNSPLHF. The DNA of the CDR3 is TGTGCCACCAGTGATCCCGGGACGACAAATTCACCCCTCCACTTT. The chain uses TRBV24-1 and TRBJ1-6; a possible D gene is TRBD1 (5 bases). The CDR3 extends over 15 amino acids. V lost 3 bases to trimming and J lost 7 bases, with 12 bases between them. Germline assignment: CDR1 KGHDR and CDR2 SFDVKD.

V and J are TRBV4-1 and TRBJ1-1; no firm D call. Between the trimmed V and J ends, which lost 3 bases and 0 bases, there was a span of 14 bases. CDR1 is MGHRA, CDR2 YSYEKL, per germline. The CDR3 consists of 16 residues. The CDR3 DNA sequence: TGCGCCAGCAGCCAGGAGACGGTTAACATGAACACTGAAGCTTTCTTT. Protein sequence: CASSQETVNMNTEAFF.

This clonotype has more than one count but fewer than ten. This sequence joins TRBV7-2 and TRBJ2-6; weak D call: TRBD1 (5 bases). The germline V and J ends were trimmed by 6 bases and 0 bases, with 9 bases remaining between them. The CDR3 totals 15 residues. Germline-derived CDR1 and CDR2 are SGHTA and FQGNSA. DNA for the CDR3: TGTGCCAGCAGTTTCAGGGTCTCTGGGGCCAACGTCCTGACTTTC. As protein: CASSFRVSGANVLTF.

The rearrangement links TRBV7-3 to TRBJ2-3; D call uncertain. The germline gives CDR1 SGHTA, CDR2 FQGTGA. The length of the CDR3 is 12 residues. V dropped 5 bases and J dropped 8 bases, with 11 bases sitting between them. CDR3 sequence: CASSPRMGTQYF. DNA of the CDR3: TGTGCCAGCAGCCCGCGTATGGGTACGCAGTATTTT. The full variable domain, with the rest looked up from reference TRBV7-3 and TRBJ2-3, is GAGVSQTPSNKVTEKGKYVELRCDPISGHTALYWYRQSLGQGPEFLIYFQGTGAADDSGLPNDRFFAVRPEGSVSTLKIQRTERGDSAVYLCASSPRMGTQYFGPGTRLTVL.

This clonotype occurred a few times. The junction shows a germline mismatch at one end, possibly a read error. The genes are TRBV7-8 and TRBJ2-1; D might be TRBD1 (5 bases). CDR3 length: 16 amino acids. Germline CDR1 SGHVS, CDR2 FQNEAQ. As DNA, the CDR3 is TGTGCTAGCAGCTCCACGCGACAGAGCTCCTACAATGAGCAGTTCTTC. It translates to CASSSTRQSSYNEQFF.